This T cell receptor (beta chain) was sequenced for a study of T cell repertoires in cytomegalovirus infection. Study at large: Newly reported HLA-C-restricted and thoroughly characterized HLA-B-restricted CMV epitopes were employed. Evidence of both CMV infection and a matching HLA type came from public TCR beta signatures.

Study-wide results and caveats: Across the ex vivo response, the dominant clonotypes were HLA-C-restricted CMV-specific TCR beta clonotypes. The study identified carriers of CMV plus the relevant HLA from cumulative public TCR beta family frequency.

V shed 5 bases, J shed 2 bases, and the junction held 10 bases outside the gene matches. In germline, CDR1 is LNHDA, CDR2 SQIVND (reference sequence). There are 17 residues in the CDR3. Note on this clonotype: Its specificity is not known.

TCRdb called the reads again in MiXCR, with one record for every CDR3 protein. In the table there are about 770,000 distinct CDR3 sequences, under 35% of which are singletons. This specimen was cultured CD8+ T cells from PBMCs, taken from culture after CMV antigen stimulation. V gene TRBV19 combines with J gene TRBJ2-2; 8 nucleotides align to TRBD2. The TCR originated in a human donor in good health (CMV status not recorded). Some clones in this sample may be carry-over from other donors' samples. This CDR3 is CASSSGAGGDNTGELFF. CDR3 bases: TGTGCCAGTAGTTCAGGAGCCGGGGGGGATAACACCGGGGAGCTGTTTTTT.